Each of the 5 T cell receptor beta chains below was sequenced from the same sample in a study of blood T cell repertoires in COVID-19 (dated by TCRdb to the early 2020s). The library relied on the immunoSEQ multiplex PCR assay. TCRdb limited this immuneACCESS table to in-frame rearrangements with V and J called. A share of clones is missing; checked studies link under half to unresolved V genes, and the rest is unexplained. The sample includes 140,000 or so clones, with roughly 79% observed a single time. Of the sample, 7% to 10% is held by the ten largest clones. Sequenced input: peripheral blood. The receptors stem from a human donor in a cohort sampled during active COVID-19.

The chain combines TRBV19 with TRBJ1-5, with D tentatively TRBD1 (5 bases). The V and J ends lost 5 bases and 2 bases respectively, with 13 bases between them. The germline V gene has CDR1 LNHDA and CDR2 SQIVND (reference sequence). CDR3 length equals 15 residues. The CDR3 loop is CASSGGGTGNQPQHF. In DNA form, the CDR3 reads TGTGCCAGTAGTGGGGGGGGGACGGGCAATCAGCCCCAGCATTTT.

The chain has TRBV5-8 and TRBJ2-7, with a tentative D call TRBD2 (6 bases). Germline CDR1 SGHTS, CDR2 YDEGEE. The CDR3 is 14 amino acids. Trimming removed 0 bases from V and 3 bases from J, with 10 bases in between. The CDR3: CASSLGQGGYEQYF. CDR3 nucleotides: TGTGCCAGCAGCTTGGGTCAGGGAGGCTACGAGCAGTACTTC.

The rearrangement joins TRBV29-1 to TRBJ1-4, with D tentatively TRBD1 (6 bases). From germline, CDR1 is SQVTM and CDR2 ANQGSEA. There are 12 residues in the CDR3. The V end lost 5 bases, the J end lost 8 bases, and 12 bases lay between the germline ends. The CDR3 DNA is TGCAGCGTTTTACAGGGACGGGAAAAACTGTTTTTT. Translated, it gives CSVLQGREKLFF.

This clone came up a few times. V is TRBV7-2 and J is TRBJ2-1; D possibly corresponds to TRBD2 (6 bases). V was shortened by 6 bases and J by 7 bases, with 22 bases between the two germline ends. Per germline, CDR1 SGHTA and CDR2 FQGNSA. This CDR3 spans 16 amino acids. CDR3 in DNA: TGTGCCAGCAGAGCCGATGGAGGGAGCATGAAAAATGAGCAGTTCTTC. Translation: CASRADGGSMKNEQFF.

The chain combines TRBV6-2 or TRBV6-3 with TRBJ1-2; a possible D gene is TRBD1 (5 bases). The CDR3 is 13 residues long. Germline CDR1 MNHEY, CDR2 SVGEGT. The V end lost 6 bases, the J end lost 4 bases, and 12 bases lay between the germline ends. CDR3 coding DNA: TGTGCCAGCAGCCCCGGGACTTTCTATGGCTACACCTTC. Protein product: CASSPGTFYGYTF.